The 6 T cell receptor beta chains listed next were all sequenced from one sample in a study of blood T cell repertoires in COVID-19. TCRdb keeps only in-frame clones here, not all; method: immunoSEQ multiplex PCR. This sample yields 45,000 to 65,000 clones, of which approximately 90% are seen a single time; 8.5% to 10% belongs to the top ten. The sequenced sample consisted of peripheral blood. These receptors all come from a woman of 80 years or more with acute or convalescent COVID-19.

The rearrangement links TRBV4-1 to TRBJ1-4; D is perhaps TRBD1 (5 bases). Germline lookup yields CDR1 MGHRA and CDR2 YSYEKL. V lost 5 bases, J lost 0 bases, and 13 bases lay in between. CDR3 length: 16 residues. CDR3 coding DNA: TGCGCCAGCAGCTACCTTCGGGGGACAACTAATGAAAAACTGTTTTTT. Its protein is CASSYLRGTTNEKLFF.

The genes are TRBV27 and TRBJ1-5; 9 bases are a match to TRBD1. The V gene end was trimmed by 6 bases and the J gene end by 4 bases; junction bases not matched to a gene: 13. The CDR3 sequence is 17 residues long. Germline CDR1 MNHEY, CDR2 SMNVEV (reference sequence). This CDR3 reads CASRGQGLGQGNQPQHF. The DNA for the CDR3 is TGTGCCAGCAGGGGACAGGGTCTGGGACAAGGAAATCAGCCCCAGCATTTT.

The chain has TRBV19 and TRBJ2-3; D is uncertain. The germline V and J ends were trimmed by 5 bases and 1 base, with 10 bases remaining between them. CDR1 and CDR2 from the germline V gene are LNHDA and SQIVND (reference sequence). The CDR3 covers 14 residues. The CDR3 sequence is CASSSDFRTDTQYF. The CDR3 DNA follows: TGTGCCAGTAGTTCAGACTTTCGCACAGATACGCAGTATTTT.

The genes are TRBV6-2 or TRBV6-3 and TRBJ1-3; D remains unclear. V lost 4 bases to trimming and J lost 4 bases, with 14 bases between them. Germline V gene data show CDR1 as MNHEY and CDR2 as SVGEGT. The CDR3 length is 15 residues. CDR3 nucleotides: TGTGCCAGCAGTTCGCAGAATCTGGTCGGAAACACCATATATTTT. Translation: CASSSQNLVGNTIYF.

The rearrangement links TRBV30 to TRBJ1-2, with D perhaps matching TRBD1 (5 bases). The CDR3 length is 11 residues. Germline CDR1 GTSNPN, CDR2 SVGIG (reference sequence). The V and J ends lost 0 bases and 8 bases respectively, with 7 bases between them. The chain's CDR3 is CAWSVSGGYTF. CDR3 DNA sequence: TGTGCCTGGAGTGTATCAGGGGGCTACACCTTC.

The chain uses TRBV7-9 and TRBJ1-2; 7 bases are a match to TRBD1. With V trimmed by 1 base and J by 8 bases, 7 bases remained unmatched. The CDR3 extends over 14 amino acids. CDR1 is SEHNR, CDR2 FQNEAQ, per germline (reference sequence). CDR3 bases: TGTGCCAGCAGCTTAGGACAGGGAAGTGGCGGCTACACCTTC. It yields the protein CASSLGQGSGGYTF.